The 22 T cell receptor beta chains below come from one sample, sequenced in a study of CD8 T cells in Susac syndrome (dated by TCRdb to the late 2010s). The library was obtained by the immunoSEQ multiplex PCR assay. RNA was extracted using the RNeasy kit, and roughly 0.5 to 1 microgram was reverse transcribed with random hexamers. Through fastp at Q25 and MiXCR, TCRdb rebuilt clones from the public reads, retaining in-frame beta chains. Here each entry gathers all rows of one CDR3 protein and keeps the most common genes and DNA. Recorded for this sample are around 130,000 distinct CDR3 sequences; roughly 80% of them occurred a single time. In total, the top ten clones hold around 0.51% of the sample. The sequencing sample was made of CD8+ T cells from PBMCs. The source is a human donor with multiple sclerosis.

The chain couples TRBV12-5 to TRBJ2-1; D gene ambiguous. This CDR3 is built from 16 residues. Germline V CDR1 and CDR2: LGHNT, FRNRAP. Deletions cut 5 bases from V and 3 bases from J, with 17 bases between. Written as DNA, the CDR3 is TGTGCTAGTGGTCTCGGACCGGTAATCGGCTACAATGAGCAGTTCTTC. This gives the protein CASGLGPVIGYNEQFF.

The chain is built from TRBV10-3 and TRBJ1-2; D might be TRBD1 (6 bases). Germline values: CDR1 ENHRY, CDR2 SYGVKD. V lost 10 bases and J lost 5, with 20 bases in between. This CDR3 has 14 residues. The chain's CDR3 is CATGDTSSGYGYTF. CDR3 in DNA: TGTGCCACGGGGGACACGTCTTCGGGTTATGGCTACACCTTC.

CDR3 sequence: CSVEKIKRLAAGDTQYF. Here the CDR3 DNA reads TGCAGCGTTGAAAAGATTAAGCGACTAGCTGCGGGAGATACGCAGTATTTT. The genes are TRBV29-1 and TRBJ2-3, with 7 nucleotides matching TRBD2. Germline loops: CDR1 SQVTM, CDR2 ANQGSEA. The CDR3 totals 17 residues. The V gene end was trimmed by 2 bases and the J gene end by 5 bases; junction bases not matched to a gene: 16.

The chain recombines TRBV9 with TRBJ2-6; perhaps TRBD1 as D (5 bases). V lost 0 bases and J 2 bases, leaving 6 bases between the germline ends. Germline V gives CDR1 SGDLS, CDR2 YYNGEE. This CDR3 contains 15 residues. This chain's CDR3 is CASSVEGAGANVLTF. The CDR3 DNA reads as TGTGCCAGCAGCGTAGAAGGGGCTGGGGCCAACGTCCTGACTTTC.

The chain recombines TRBV13 with TRBJ1-2; no clear D gene. This CDR3 has 16 amino acids. The germline gives CDR1 PRHDT, CDR2 FYEKMQ (reference sequence). V lost 0 bases and J lost 4, with 15 bases in between. As DNA, the CDR3 is TGTGCCAGCAGCTTAGGCCTCGAGGAGAAGGCCTATGGCTACACCTTC. Translating it yields CASSLGLEEKAYGYTF.

The chain combines TRBV12-3 or TRBV12-4 with TRBJ2-7; TRBD1 matches 7 bases. The trim removed 8 bases at V and 3 bases at J, leaving 10 bases unmatched. CDR3 length equals 14 residues. The CDR3 bases are TGTGCCAGCTCCTCCTCGGGACAGTACTACGAGCAGTACGTC. It translates to CASSSSGQYYEQYV.

The genes are TRBV7-3 and TRBJ1-6; 7 bases fit TRBD1. The length of the CDR3 is 13 residues. Germline loops: CDR1 SGHTA, CDR2 FQGTGA. Trimming removed 8 bases from V and 9 bases from J; junction bases left unmatched: 7. Here the CDR3 DNA reads TGTGCCAGCGGGCTGACAGGGACTTCACCCCTCCACTTT. It encodes CASGLTGTSPLHF.

The V and J genes are TRBV10-3 and TRBJ2-7; D gene uncertain. CDR1 ENHRY and CDR2 SYGVKD come from the germline V gene. V lost 8 bases, J lost 4 bases, and 12 bases lay in between. CDR3 size: 12 residues. CDR3 region: CAIGPPGYEQYF. CDR3 bases: TGTGCCATCGGGCCCCCCGGGTACGAGCAGTACTTC.

The chain combines TRBV5-1 with TRBJ2-3; a possible D gene is TRBD2 (5 bases). The V end lost 2 bases, the J end lost 6 bases, and 22 bases lay between the germline ends. Germline V gives CDR1 SGHRS, CDR2 YFSETQ. This CDR3 region has 17 residues. In nucleotides, the CDR3 is TGCGCCAGCAGCTTCACCTCGAGCGGAAGGAGCGCGGATACGCAGTATTTT. It encodes CASSFTSSGRSADTQYF. Variable domain in full (rest from reference TRBV5-1 and TRBJ2-3): KAGVTQTPRYLIKTRGQQVTLSCSPISGHRSVSWYQQTPGQGLQFLFEYFSETQRNKGNFPGRFSGRQFSNSRSEMNVSTLELGDSALYLCASSFTSSGRSADTQYFGPGTRLTVL.

The chain is built from TRBV7-9 and TRBJ2-5; no reliable D call. The CDR3 is 14 amino acids. In germline, CDR1 is SEHNR, CDR2 FQNEAQ (reference sequence). V lost 4 bases and J 1 base, leaving 10 bases between the germline ends. Here the CDR3 DNA reads TGTGCCAGCAGCTCCCTCTCCTTCCAAGAGACCCAGTACTTC. Encoded protein: CASSSLSFQETQYF. Filled out from reference TRBV7-9 and TRBJ2-5, the complete variable domain reads DTGVSQNPRHKITKRGQNVTFRCDPISEHNRLYWYRQTLGQGPEFLTYFQNEAQLEKSRLLSDRFSAERPKGSFSTLEIQRTEQGDSAMYLCASSSLSFQETQYFGPGTRLLVL.

With respect to this clonotype: As the CDR3 is not closed by the conserved phenylalanine or tryptophan, this likely results from a read error. The V and J genes are TRBV25-1 and TRBJ1-2; D not certain. Germline V gene sequence: CDR1 MGHDK, CDR2 SYGVNS. This CDR3 region has 19 residues. V lost 1 base and J lost 2, with 23 bases in between. CDR3 residues: CASSESHAAIDIHNYGYTL. As DNA, the CDR3 is TGTGCCAGCAGTGAATCTCACGCGGCTATTGACATTCACAACTATGGCTACACCCTC.

This sequence joins TRBV5-6 and TRBJ2-3; D may be TRBD1 (6 bases). The germline V gene encodes CDR1 SGHDT and CDR2 YYEEEE. The CDR3 extends over 15 amino acids. Deletions cut 3 bases from V and 2 bases from J, with 13 bases between. CDR3 sequence reads: CASSWAQGFTDTQYF. DNA for the CDR3: TGTGCCAGCAGCTGGGCACAGGGATTCACAGATACGCAGTATTTT.

The chain employs TRBV27 and TRBJ2-4; 7 bases align to TRBD1. This CDR3 has 15 residues. The V gene's germline CDR1 is MNHEY and CDR2 SMNVEV (reference sequence). Germline trimming cut 5 bases from V and 6 bases from J; bases unmatched to any gene: 10. The CDR3 loop reads CASSPTGDEGNIQYF. The CDR3 nucleotides read TGTGCCAGCAGTCCCACAGGGGATGAGGGAAACATTCAGTACTTC.

CDR3 sequence: CASTGEGEEAFF. The DNA for the CDR3 is TGTGCCAGCACGGGGGAGGGGGAGGAAGCTTTCTTT. This chain uses TRBV12-3 or TRBV12-4 with TRBJ1-1, with D possibly being TRBD1 (6 bases). CDR3 size: 12 residues. V was trimmed by 7 bases and J by 8 bases, leaving 14 bases between them.

The rearrangement links TRBV27 to TRBJ2-5; D gene unclear. Germline CDR1 is MNHEY and CDR2 is SMNVEV (reference sequence). The CDR3 is 13 residues long. Trimming removed 7 bases from V and 1 base from J, with 10 bases in between. The CDR3 sequence: CASTPSPQETQYF. CDR3 coding DNA: TGTGCCAGCACCCCCTCCCCCCAAGAGACCCAGTACTTC.

The chain has TRBV2 and TRBJ2-3; 8 nucleotides align to TRBD2. Germline V lookup: CDR1 SNHLY, CDR2 FYNNEI. There are 13 residues in the CDR3. The junction had 9 bases not matched to a gene; V was cut back by 10 bases and J by 6 bases. Here the CDR3 DNA reads TGTGCCAAAAGACTAGCGATGGGGGATACGCAGTATTTT. It translates to CAKRLAMGDTQYF.

For this clonotype: An end of the junction does not agree with germline; a read error may underlie this. The chain carries TRBV15 and TRBJ2-5; 8 positions match TRBD2. Germline assignment: CDR1 LNHNV and CDR2 YYDKDF (reference sequence). The CDR3 is made up of 18 amino acids. The CDR3 DNA sequence: TGTTCCACCAGCAACTTTGGGGAGGGACTAGAACGTCAAGGGACCCAGTACTTC. This translates into CSTSNFGEGLERQGTQYF.

There are a few counts of this clonotype. The gene calls are TRBV10-3 and TRBJ2-3; 8 bases are shared with TRBD2. CDR3 size: 16 residues. J lost 0 bases, V lost 0 bases, and 2 bases had no gene match. Germline V lookup: CDR1 ENHRY, CDR2 SYGVKD. The CDR3 DNA reads TGTGCCATCAGTGAGTCTGCTAGCGGGAGCACAGATACGCAGTATTTT. Translated: CAISESASGSTDTQYF.

A note on this clonotype: A junction end diverges from the germline sequence, so it may reflect a read error. The rearrangement uses TRBV7-9 and TRBJ2-3, with a tentative D call TRBD1 (6 bases). CDR3 length equals 16 residues. Germline lookup yields CDR1 SEHNR and CDR2 FQNEAQ (reference sequence). CDR3 sequence reads: CASSLGEGRRTDTKYF. The CDR3 DNA reads TGTGCCAGCAGCTTAGGTGAGGGGAGAAGGACAGATACGAAGTATTTT.

The rearrangement links TRBV27 to TRBJ1-2; D may be TRBD1 (5 bases). The CDR3 length is 15 residues. V was pared by 3 bases and J by 8 bases, with 19 bases between. Germline V gene data show CDR1 as MNHEY and CDR2 as SMNVEV (reference sequence). The CDR3 protein is CASSFMLGDERGYTF. The CDR3 DNA sequence: TGTGCCAGCAGTTTTATGTTAGGGGATGAGCGGGGCTACACCTTC.

This chain joins TRBV21-1 and TRBJ1-5; TRBD1, the table's D call, lacks a check against the DNA. TRBV21-1 is classified as a pseudogene. The CDR3 totals 16 residues. The CDR3 region is CASSKPRGEVVQPQHF. In DNA form, the CDR3 reads TGTGCCAGCAGCAAGCCAAGGGGTGAGGTGGTTCAGCCCCAGCATTTT.

V and J are TRBV27 and TRBJ2-7, with TRBD1 matching 10 bases. The V gene's germline CDR1 is MNHEY and CDR2 SMNVEV (reference sequence). The CDR3 contains 14 residues. J gave up 2 bases and V 6 bases, and 4 bases lay outside the gene matches. CDR3 amino acids: CASSDRGPAYEQYV. CDR3 nucleotides: TGTGCCAGCAGCGACAGGGGGCCAGCCTACGAGCAGTACGTC.